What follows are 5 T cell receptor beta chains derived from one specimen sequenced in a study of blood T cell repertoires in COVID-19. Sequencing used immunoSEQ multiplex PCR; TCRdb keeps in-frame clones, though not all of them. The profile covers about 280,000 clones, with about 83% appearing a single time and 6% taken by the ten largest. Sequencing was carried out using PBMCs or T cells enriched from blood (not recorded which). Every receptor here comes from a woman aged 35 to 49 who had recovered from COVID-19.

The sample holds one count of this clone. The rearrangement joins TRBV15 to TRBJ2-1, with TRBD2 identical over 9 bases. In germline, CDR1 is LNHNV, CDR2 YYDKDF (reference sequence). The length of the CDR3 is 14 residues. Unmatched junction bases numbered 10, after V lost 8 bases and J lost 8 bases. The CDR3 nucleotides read TGTGCCACCCGTCTGGGTAGCGGGAGCGATGAGCAGTTCTTC. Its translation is CATRLGSGSDEQFF.

The CDR3 DNA reads as TGTGCCAGCAGCCCCCCGGGGGCGGGAGGAGGCTACACCTTC. Residues: CASSPPGAGGGYTF. The chain links TRBV13 to TRBJ1-2, with D possibly matching TRBD1 (6 bases). In germline, CDR1 is PRHDT, CDR2 FYEKMQ (reference sequence). V was shortened by 5 bases and J by 8 bases, with 18 bases between the two germline ends. The length of the CDR3 is 14 residues.

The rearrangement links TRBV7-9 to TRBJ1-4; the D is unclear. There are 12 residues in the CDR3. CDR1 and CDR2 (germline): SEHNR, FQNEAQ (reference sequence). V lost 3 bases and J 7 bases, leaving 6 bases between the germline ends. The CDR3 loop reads CASSFGSEKLFF. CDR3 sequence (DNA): TGTGCCAGCAGCTTCGGGTCTGAAAAACTGTTTTTT.

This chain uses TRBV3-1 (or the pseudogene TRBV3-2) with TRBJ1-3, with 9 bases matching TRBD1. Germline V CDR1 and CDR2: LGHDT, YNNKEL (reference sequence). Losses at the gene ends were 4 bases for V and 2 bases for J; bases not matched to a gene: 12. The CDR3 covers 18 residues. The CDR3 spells CASSRPLDRQGAGNTIYF. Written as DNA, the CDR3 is TGTGCCAGCAGCCGACCTCTTGACCGACAGGGGGCTGGAAACACCATATATTTT.

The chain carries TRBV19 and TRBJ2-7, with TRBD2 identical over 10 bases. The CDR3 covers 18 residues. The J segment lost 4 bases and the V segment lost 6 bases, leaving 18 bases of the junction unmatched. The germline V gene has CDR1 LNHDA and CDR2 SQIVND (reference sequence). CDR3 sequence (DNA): TGTGCCAGTAGCAGCCGAACACCCGCCGGACTAGCGGATTACGAGCAGTACTTC. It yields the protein CASSSRTPAGLADYEQYF.